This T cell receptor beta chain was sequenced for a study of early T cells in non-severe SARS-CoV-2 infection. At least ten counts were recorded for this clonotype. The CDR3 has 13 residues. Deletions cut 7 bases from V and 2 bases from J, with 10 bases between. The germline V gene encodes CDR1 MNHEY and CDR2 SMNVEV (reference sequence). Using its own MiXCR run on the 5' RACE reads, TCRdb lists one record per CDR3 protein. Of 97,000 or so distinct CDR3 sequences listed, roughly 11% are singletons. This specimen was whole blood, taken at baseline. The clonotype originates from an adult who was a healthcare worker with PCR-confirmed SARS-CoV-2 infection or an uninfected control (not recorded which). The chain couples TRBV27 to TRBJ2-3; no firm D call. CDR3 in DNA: TGTGCCAGCACCCCGGGTTCCACAGATACGCAGTATTTT. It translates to CASTPGSTDTQYF.